The 18 T cell receptor beta chains below all came from one sample that was sequenced in a study of OX40 agonist ivuxolimab in advanced cancers. The library was prepared using the immunoSEQ multiplex PCR assay. TCRdb obtained this table from immuneACCESS and retained in-frame rearrangements with V and J assigned. These tables miss some clones; where compared with another copy, unresolved V genes account for less than half of the shortfall, and the remainder is unexplained. Within this sample are tens of thousands of clones, with approximately 80% of them counted one time only. The ten largest clones add up to 2.6% of the sample. The starting material was CD4+ or CD8+ T cells sorted from blood, obtained in a trial of the OX40 agonist ivuxolimab. These receptor sequences come from an adult with an advanced solid tumor such as melanoma, head and neck, liver or kidney cancer.

The CDR3 region is CASSLDAGDYGYTF. CDR3 DNA sequence: TGTGCCAGCAGTTTAGACGCGGGGGACTATGGCTACACCTTC. This sequence joins TRBV28 and TRBJ1-2, with D possibly matching TRBD1 (5 bases). The CDR3 loop spans 14 amino acids. Germline loops: CDR1 MDHEN, CDR2 SYDVKM. The ends were cut back, 2 bases at V and 3 bases at J, with 10 bases in the middle.

Only one count was recorded for this clone. The chain recombines TRBV4-3 with TRBJ2-3; D tentatively fits TRBD1 or TRBD2 (5 bases each). Trimming pared 4 bases from V and 4 bases from J, leaving 30 bases between. The germline gives CDR1 LGHNA, CDR2 YSLEER. The CDR3 is 20 residues long. CDR3 protein: CASSPTPPKGTGFKADTQYF. The CDR3 nucleotides are TGCGCCAGCAGCCCTACCCCCCCAAAGGGGACCGGCTTTAAGGCAGATACGCAGTATTTT.

The V call is TRBV11-3, the J call TRBJ1-1; a weak D match, TRBD1 (6 bases). The CDR3 is made up of 14 amino acids. The germline gives CDR1 SGHNT, CDR2 YENEEA. V gave up 5 bases and J gave up 0 bases, with 10 bases separating them. The CDR3 sequence is CASSPGGLNTEAFF. In nucleotides, the CDR3 is TGTGCCAGCAGCCCCGGGGGGCTGAACACTGAAGCTTTCTTT.

The chain couples TRBV7-8 to TRBJ1-3; TRBD1 matches at 7 bases. Germline V lookup: CDR1 SGHVS, CDR2 FQNEAQ. The CDR3 extends over 16 amino acids. J lost 1 base, V lost 5 bases, and 8 bases had no gene match. For the CDR3, the DNA is TGTGCCAGCAGCCTTTCTGCACAGGGGTCTGGAAACACCATATATTTT. It is translated as CASSLSAQGSGNTIYF.

J is TRBJ2-7 and V is TRBV11-2; TRBD2 aligns across 11 bases. The V gene end was trimmed by 1 base and the J gene end by 3 bases; junction bases not matched to a gene: 5. The germline CDR1 and CDR2 sequences are SGHAT and FQNNGV. The CDR3 consists of 16 residues. The CDR3 spells CASSLAASGGHYEQYF. CDR3 bases: TGTGCCAGCAGCTTAGCGGCTAGCGGGGGGCACTACGAGCAGTACTTC.

This chain joins TRBV18 and TRBJ2-2, with D possibly being TRBD1 (6 bases). This CDR3 region has 15 residues. Germline lookup yields CDR1 KGHSH and CDR2 LQKENI. V gave up 5 bases and J gave up 1 base, with 11 bases separating them. CDR3 nucleotide sequence: TGTGCCAGCTCAAGGACAGACCTGAACACCGGGGAGCTGTTTTTT. Translation gives CASSRTDLNTGELFF.

The CDR3 coding sequence is TGTGCCTGGAATGGAGTGGGGAATACGCAGTATTTT. This sequence encodes CAWNGVGNTQYF. The chain is built from TRBV30 and TRBJ2-3; D ambiguous. V was trimmed by 4 bases and J by 7 bases, leaving 12 bases between them. CDR3 size: 12 residues. CDR1 and CDR2 from the germline V gene are GTSNPN and SVGIG (reference sequence). Filled out from reference TRBV30 and TRBJ2-3, the complete variable domain reads SQTIHQWPATLVQPVGSPLSLECTVEGTSNPNLYWYRQAAGRGLQLLFYSVGIGQISSEVPQNLSASRPQDRQFILSSKKLLLSDSGFYLCAWNGVGNTQYFGPGTRLTVL.

The chain is built from TRBV6-5 and TRBJ2-1; 7 nucleotides align to TRBD1. Germline V gene lookup returns CDR1 MNHEY and CDR2 SVGAGI. The CDR3 consists of 13 residues. The junction had 5 bases not matched to a gene; V was cut back by 4 bases and J by 8 bases. CDR3 in DNA: TGTGCCAGCAGTTCCGACAGGGACCATGAGCAGTTCTTC. Translation: CASSSDRDHEQFF.

The genes are TRBV11-2 and TRBJ1-2; D uncertain. Germline V gene lookup returns CDR1 SGHAT and CDR2 FQNNGV. CDR3 size: 11 residues. V lost 3 bases and J lost 10, with 9 bases in between. CDR3 nucleotides: TGTGCCAGCAGCTTTTCAATGGTCTACACCTTC. It codes for CASSFSMVYTF.

This clone was counted only a few times. The J gene is TRBJ2-3, the V gene TRBV4-3, with D uncertain. This CDR3 is built from 13 residues. Trimming left V 6 bases short and J 1 base short, with 8 bases between. Germline values: CDR1 LGHNA, CDR2 YSLEER. The CDR3, as DNA: TGCGCCAGCAGTGGGGTGGGCACAGATACGCAGTATTTT. Translated, it gives CASSGVGTDTQYF.

The J gene is TRBJ1-1, the V gene TRBV25-1; a possible D gene is TRBD1 (6 bases). The V gene's germline CDR1 is MGHDK and CDR2 SYGVNS. Trimming cost V 10 bases and J 3 bases, with 24 bases left between them. The CDR3 runs to 16 residues. The CDR3 here is CATKSSLGALDTEAFF. CDR3 coding DNA: TGTGCCACCAAATCTTCGCTGGGGGCCCTCGACACTGAAGCTTTCTTT.

This clone was observed a handful of times. This rearrangement joins TRBV4-3 to TRBJ1-2, with D unclear. Trimming pared 0 bases from V and 8 bases from J, leaving 10 bases between. Germline V lookup: CDR1 LGHNA, CDR2 YSLEER. The CDR3 extends over 13 amino acids. In DNA, the CDR3 is TGCGCCAGCAGCCAAGATCAAAAAGGGGGCTACACCTTC. Its translation: CASSQDQKGGYTF.

The chain has TRBV18 and TRBJ2-3; D possibly corresponds to TRBD2 (6 bases). Germline assignment: CDR1 KGHSH and CDR2 LQKENI. This CDR3 is 15 amino acids long. Trimming took 3 bases from V and 4 from J, leaving 14 bases between them. Here the CDR3 DNA reads TGTGCCAGCTCACCGGCGGGAAACTTGGCAGATACGCAGTATTTT. Translation gives CASSPAGNLADTQYF.

This chain uses TRBV18 with TRBJ2-2; D unresolved. This CDR3 contains 15 residues. The ends were cut back, 6 bases at V and 2 bases at J, with 13 bases in the middle. Germline lookup yields CDR1 KGHSH and CDR2 LQKENI. The CDR3 sequence: CASSAGPPNTGELFF. CDR3 nucleotide sequence: TGTGCCAGCTCGGCCGGCCCGCCCAACACCGGGGAGCTGTTTTTT.

This chain uses TRBV28 with TRBJ1-5; 7 bases line up with TRBD1. Germline V gene sequence: CDR1 MDHEN, CDR2 SYDVKM. V lost 5 bases to trimming and J lost 11 bases; unmatched junction nucleotides: 15. This CDR3 has 15 amino acids. CDR3 in amino acids: CASSPGGGTVKAQHF. CDR3 sequence (DNA): TGTGCCAGCAGTCCCGGAGGAGGGACAGTAAAGGCCCAGCATTTT. Full variable domain (outside the CDR3, taken from reference TRBV28 and TRBJ1-5): DVKVTQSSRYLVKRTGEKVFLECVQDMDHENMFWYRQDPGLGLRLIYFSYDVKMKEKGDIPEGYSVSREKKERFSLILESASTNQTSMYLCASSPGGGTVKAQHFGDGTRLSIL.

The gene calls are TRBV18 and TRBJ1-2, with 7 bases that match TRBD1. The CDR3 extends over 13 amino acids. The germline V gene encodes CDR1 KGHSH and CDR2 LQKENI. Trimming at V came to 6 bases and at J to 8 bases, leaving 9 bases not matched to a gene. As DNA, the CDR3 is TGTGCCAGCTCCCCGACAGGGAGGGAAGGCTACACCTTC. Translating it yields CASSPTGREGYTF. Variable domain in full (rest from reference TRBV18 and TRBJ1-2): NAGVMQNPRHLVRRRGQEARLRCSPMKGHSHVYWYRQLPEEGLKFMVYLQKENIIDESGMPKERFSAEFPKEGPSILRIQQVVRGDSAAYFCASSPTGREGYTFGSGTRLTVV.

V usage is TRBV18 and J usage is TRBJ2-7; D may be TRBD2 (6 bases). The CDR3 runs to 14 residues. V was trimmed by 0 bases and J by 4 bases, leaving 10 bases between them. Germline V gene sequence: CDR1 KGHSH, CDR2 LQKENI. The DNA of the CDR3 is TGTGCCAGCTCACCACCAGGGCGGGGATACGAGCAGTACTTC. It yields the protein CASSPPGRGYEQYF.

The chain combines TRBV7-3 with TRBJ1-5, with no clear D. CDR1 and CDR2 from the germline V gene are SGHTA and FQGTGA. The CDR3 covers 13 residues. Between the trimmed V and J ends, which lost 2 bases and 4 bases, there was a span of 6 bases. CDR3: CASSLVVNQPQHF. The CDR3 DNA reads TGTGCCAGCAGCTTAGTTGTGAATCAGCCCCAGCATTTT.